These 24 T cell receptor beta chains originate from one sample sequenced in a study of regulatory T cells in long-lasting Graves disease listed by TCRdb under 2021. The protocol used for the library was multiplex PCR. TCRdb shows the sequencer as Illumina HiSeq 4000. CDR3 regions were amplified by Arm-PCR with iRepertoire HTBI primers to construct TCR beta libraries. TCRdb trimmed public reads at Q25 via fastp, called clones via MiXCR and kept in-frame beta chains. For every CDR3 protein sequence, its rows merge into one entry that carries the most common genes and DNA. The table for this sample lists some 370,000 distinct CDR3 sequences; around 21% of them were counted only once. The ten largest clonotypes hold around 21% of the sample. Per the publication, the time point label means: persistent/refractory GD, antithyroid drugs over 5 years with positive TRAb. For both TCR sequencing and RNA sequencing, RNA was extracted from PBMCs using TRIzol.

Sequenced material: peripheral blood mononuclear cells (PBMCs), taken when the disease was refractory, from a patient treated with antithyroid drugs. The receptors come from a female donor with Graves disease.

This clonotype was counted at least ten times. V gene TRBV7-2 combines with J gene TRBJ2-7; 9 positions match TRBD2. This CDR3 contains 14 residues. The germline V gene encodes CDR1 SGHTA and CDR2 FQGNSA. V shed 1 base, J shed 4 bases, and the junction held 2 bases outside the gene matches. CDR3 region: CASSLGLAGYEQYF. The DNA of the CDR3 is TGTGCCAGCAGCTTAGGGCTAGCGGGATACGAGCAGTACTTC.

The table lists this clonotype with many counts. V is TRBV28 and J is TRBJ2-7; D unclear. The CDR3 consists of 11 residues. Germline V gives CDR1 MDHEN, CDR2 SYDVKM. The V end was cut by 7 bases, the J end by 3 bases, with 7 bases between. Written as DNA, the CDR3 is TGTGCCAGCAACCTAAACTACGAGCAGTACTTC. Translating it yields CASNLNYEQYF. The entire variable domain, with the rest obtained from reference TRBV28 and TRBJ2-7, is as follows: DVKVTQSSRYLVKRTGEKVFLECVQDMDHENMFWYRQDPGLGLRLIYFSYDVKMKEKGDIPEGYSVSREKKERFSLILESASTNQTSMYLCASNLNYEQYFGPGTRLTVT.

The J gene is TRBJ2-5, the V gene TRBV4-3; D gene ambiguous. CDR3 size: 14 residues. Trimming stripped 3 bases from V and 4 bases from J, with 12 bases between. The V gene's germline CDR1 is LGHNA and CDR2 YSLEER. Here the CDR3 reads CASSQESLRETQYF. DNA of the CDR3: TGCGCCAGCAGCCAGGAAAGCCTCAGAGAGACCCAGTACTTC.

This clonotype was observed at least ten times. The chain is built from TRBV12-3 or TRBV12-4 and TRBJ1-2; 7 bases agree with TRBD1. V lost 8 bases to trimming and J lost 4 bases; unmatched junction nucleotides: 4. This CDR3 is built from 12 residues. CDR3: CASEGAGYGYTF. The DNA of the CDR3 is TGTGCCAGCGAGGGGGCCGGCTATGGCTACACCTTC.

A few counts support this clonotype. The CDR3 nucleotides are TGCAGTGCTCCCCGGGGGAGCCTCGGAGGACAATACGAGCAGTACTTC. Protein product: CSAPRGSLGGQYEQYF. This chain connects TRBV20-1 to TRBJ2-7; a weak D match, TRBD2 (6 bases). The CDR3 totals 16 residues. Looked up from germline, CDR1 is DFQATT and CDR2 is SNEGSKA (reference sequence). Trimming took 5 bases from V and 4 from J, leaving 24 bases between them.

There are many counts of this clonotype. The chain recombines TRBV18 with TRBJ2-7; 14 bases agree with TRBD2. The J segment lost 3 bases and the V segment lost 6 bases, leaving 4 bases of the junction unmatched. The CDR3 is 15 residues long. Per germline, CDR1 KGHSH and CDR2 LQKENI. The CDR3 region has the DNA TGTGCCAGCTCCCGCGGGACTAGCGGGAGCTACGAGCAGTACTTC. Residues: CASSRGTSGSYEQYF.

With respect to this clonotype: Since the CDR3 does not end with the conserved phenylalanine or tryptophan, this likely comes from a read error. This chain joins TRBV3-1 and TRBJ1-1; no clear D gene. V lost 1 base to trimming and J lost 7 bases, with 10 bases between them. The CDR3 has 13 residues. Germline V gene sequence: CDR1 LGHDT, CDR2 YNNKEL (reference sequence). The CDR3 nucleotides read TGTGCCAGCAGCCAAGGTAGCCGACTTGAAGCTTTCTCT. Protein product: CASSQGSRLEAFS.

This clonotype was seen ten or more times. This CDR3 is CASRRVGSLEQYF. The CDR3 DNA sequence: TGTGCCAGCAGGCGAGTGGGCTCTCTCGAGCAGTACTTC. The chain joins TRBV12-3 or TRBV12-4 to TRBJ2-7, with unresolved D. CDR3 length: 13 residues. Deletions cut 6 bases from V and 6 bases from J, with 15 bases between.

The rearrangement links TRBV7-2 to TRBJ1-3, with TRBD1 identical over 10 bases. Trimming removed 5 bases from V and 1 base from J; junction bases left unmatched: 11. Germline-derived CDR1 and CDR2 are SGHTA and FQGNSA. The CDR3 extends over 18 amino acids. Written as DNA, the CDR3 is TGTGCCAGCAGCCCCTTCGGGACAGGGGCGCTTTCTGGAAACACCATATATTTT. Translation gives CASSPFGTGALSGNTIYF.

This clonotype was recorded many times. The chain joins TRBV10-3 to TRBJ2-5, with unresolved D. CDR3 length: 11 amino acids. Germline V gene sequence: CDR1 ENHRY, CDR2 SYGVKD. Trimming removed 8 bases from V and 0 bases from J, with 4 bases in between. The CDR3 DNA reads as TGTGCCATCGGGGACCAAGAGACCCAGTACTTC. Its translation is CAIGDQETQYF.

Comments on this clonotype: A read error likely explains this, since a far larger clone differs by one base. Here the CDR3 DNA reads TGTGCCAGCAGTCCTACTAGCGGGAGACAAGAGACCCGGTACTTC. Residues: CASSPTSGRQETRYF. The rearrangement links TRBV11-2 to TRBJ2-4, with 11 bases that match TRBD2. The germline CDR1 and CDR2 sequences are SGHAT and FQNNGV. The CDR3 sequence is 15 residues long. The ends lost 6 bases at V and 15 bases at J; junction bases unmatched: 16.

This clonotype was recorded a few times. V and J are TRBV19 and TRBJ2-7; D is perhaps TRBD1 (5 bases). The ends were cut back, 4 bases at V and 5 bases at J, with 12 bases in the middle. Germline-derived CDR1 and CDR2 are LNHDA and SQIVND (reference sequence). The CDR3 has 13 amino acids. The CDR3 sequence: CASSRGATHEQYF. The DNA for the CDR3 is TGTGCCAGTAGTAGGGGCGCGACCCACGAGCAGTACTTC.

This clonotype occurred many times. The chain carries TRBV15 and TRBJ1-4, with 8 bases aligning to TRBD1. The CDR3 covers 15 residues. V trimming: 5 bases; J trimming: 4 bases; junction bases outside the gene matches: 6. Germline CDR1 is LNHNV and CDR2 is YYDKDF (reference sequence). In DNA, the CDR3 is TGTGCCACCAGCGGAAGGACAGGGATTAATGAAAAACTGTTTTTT. Its protein is CATSGRTGINEKLFF.

The chain is built from TRBV14 and TRBJ2-1; D not certain. Germline CDR1 is SGHDN and CDR2 is FVKESK. Trimming left V 0 bases short and J 0 bases short, with 6 bases between. The CDR3 totals 15 residues. This CDR3 is CASSQDSSSYNEQFF. As DNA, the CDR3 is TGTGCCAGCAGCCAAGACTCTAGCTCCTACAATGAGCAGTTCTTC.

The rearrangement uses TRBV12-3 or TRBV12-4 and TRBJ2-7, with D tentatively TRBD2 (5 bases). Trimming left V 5 bases short and J 6 bases short, with 14 bases between. The CDR3 runs 13 residues. The CDR3 protein is CASSRKLGGEQYF. CDR3 nucleotide sequence: TGTGCCAGCAGTCGCAAACTAGGAGGCGAGCAGTACTTC.

This chain uses TRBV7-9 with TRBJ2-7, with TRBD1 matching over 7 bases. The V segment lost 0 bases and the J segment 1 base; nucleotides outside the gene matches: 3. The length of the CDR3 is 15 residues. Per germline, CDR1 SEHNR and CDR2 FQNEAQ (reference sequence). CDR3 amino acids: CASSLADRRSYEQYF. The CDR3 nucleotides are TGTGCCAGCAGCTTAGCGGACAGGAGGTCCTACGAGCAGTACTTC.

This chain links TRBV6-1 with TRBJ1-2, with 7 bases identical to TRBD1. The germline V gene encodes CDR1 MNHNS and CDR2 SASEGT. CDR3 length: 13 amino acids. Trimming took 6 bases from V and 2 from J; bases not matched to a gene: 3. CDR3 sequence: CASRGGWNYGYTF. The CDR3 coding sequence is TGTGCCAGCAGAGGGGGCTGGAACTATGGCTACACCTTC.

This clonotype occurred many times. The chain is built from TRBV7-8 and TRBJ2-5, with D possibly matching TRBD1 (5 bases). The CDR3 runs to 11 residues. Germline CDR1 reads SGHVS; CDR2 reads FQNEAQ. The germline V and J ends were trimmed by 8 bases and 4 bases, with 8 bases remaining between them. The CDR3 loop reads CASQGAETQYF. DNA for the CDR3: TGTGCCAGCCAAGGGGCAGAGACCCAGTACTTC.

This clonotype has at least ten counts. V gene TRBV2 combines with J gene TRBJ2-5; perhaps TRBD2 as D (5 bases). With 2 bases removed from V and 0 bases from J, the gap between germline ends came to 13 bases. Germline values: CDR1 SNHLY, CDR2 FYNNEI. The CDR3 has 16 residues. CDR3 in amino acids: CASSEYLATYQETQYF. Written as DNA, the CDR3 is TGTGCCAGCAGTGAATACCTAGCTACGTACCAAGAGACCCAGTACTTC. Looking up the rest from reference TRBV2 and TRBJ2-5 gives the full variable domain: EPEVTQTPSHQVTQMGQEVILRCVPISNHLYFYWYRQILGQKVEFLVSFYNNEISEKSEIFDDQFSVERPDGSNFTLKIRSTKLEDSAMYFCASSEYLATYQETQYFGPGTRLLVL.

This clonotype was seen repeatedly, ten times or more. This chain uses TRBV12-5 with TRBJ1-2; D not certain. Between the trimmed V and J ends, which lost 7 bases and 4 bases, there was a span of 19 bases. The germline CDR1 and CDR2 sequences are LGHNT and FRNRAP. This CDR3 is built from 15 residues. The CDR3 sequence: CASAISGPPVYGYTF. In DNA, the CDR3 is TGTGCTAGTGCTATATCTGGGCCCCCAGTCTATGGCTACACCTTC.

The chain joins TRBV3-1 to TRBJ1-5; 7 nucleotides agree with TRBD1. The CDR3 runs to 14 residues. Germline V gives CDR1 LGHDT, CDR2 YNNKEL (reference sequence). V was pared by 6 bases and J by 7 bases, with 9 bases of the junction left unmatched. The CDR3 sequence is CASRETGAGQPQHF. CDR3 DNA: TGTGCCAGCAGGGAAACAGGGGCGGGACAGCCCCAGCATTTT. Together with reference TRBV3-1 and TRBJ1-5, the CDR3 gives the full variable domain: DTAVSQTPKYLVTQMGNDKSIKCEQNLGHDTMYWYKQDSKKFLKIMFSYNNKELIINETVPNRFSPKSPDKAHLNLHINSLELGDSAVYFCASRETGAGQPQHFGDGTRLSIL.

This clonotype was detected only a few times. The chain is built from TRBV29-1 and TRBJ2-2, with a possible D match to TRBD2 (6 bases). CDR1 is SQVTM and CDR2 is ANQGSEA in the germline V gene. Trimming removed 6 bases from V and 0 bases from J, with 14 bases in between. There are 15 residues in the CDR3. CDR3 DNA sequence: TGCAGCGTGACCCTCGGACTAACGAACACCGGGGAGCTGTTTTTT. Encoded protein: CSVTLGLTNTGELFF.

The chain joins TRBV24-1 to TRBJ1-1; no clear D. The CDR3 consists of 18 residues. Germline CDR1 and CDR2: KGHDR and SFDVKD. The ends were cut back, 7 bases at V and 0 bases at J, with 23 bases in the middle. The CDR3 sequence is CATRYHLEHTLMNTEAFF. The CDR3, as DNA: TGTGCCACCAGATACCACCTTGAACACACTCTTATGAACACTGAAGCTTTCTTT.

This clonotype was seen ten or more times. V is TRBV10-3 and J is TRBJ1-5; 8 bases fit TRBD1. J was trimmed by 2 bases and V by 10 bases; bases with no gene match: 7. CDR1 ENHRY and CDR2 SYGVKD come from the germline V gene. This CDR3 is 14 amino acids long. The CDR3 here is CATGTGGGNQPQHF. For the CDR3, the DNA is TGTGCCACCGGGACAGGAGGGGGCAATCAGCCCCAGCATTTT.